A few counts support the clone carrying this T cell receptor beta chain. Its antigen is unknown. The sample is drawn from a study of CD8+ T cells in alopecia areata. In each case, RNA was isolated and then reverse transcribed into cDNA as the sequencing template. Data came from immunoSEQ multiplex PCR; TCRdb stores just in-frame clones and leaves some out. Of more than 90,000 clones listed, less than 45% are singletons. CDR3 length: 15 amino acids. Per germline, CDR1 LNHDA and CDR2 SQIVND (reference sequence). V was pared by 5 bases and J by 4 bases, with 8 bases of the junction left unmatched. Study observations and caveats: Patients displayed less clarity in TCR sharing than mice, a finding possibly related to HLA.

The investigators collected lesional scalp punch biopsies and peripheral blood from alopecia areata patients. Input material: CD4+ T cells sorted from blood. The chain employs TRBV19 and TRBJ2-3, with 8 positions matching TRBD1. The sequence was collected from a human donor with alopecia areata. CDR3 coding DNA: TGTGCCAGTAGTTCACAGGGGGAAGGCGCAGATACGCAGTATTTT. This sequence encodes CASSSQGEGADTQYF. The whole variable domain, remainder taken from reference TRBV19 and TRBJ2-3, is DGGITQSPKYLFRKEGQNVTLSCEQNLNHDAMYWYRQDPGQGLRLIYYSQIVNDFQKGDIAEGYSVSREKKESFPLTVTSAQKNPTAFYLCASSSQGEGADTQYFGPGTRLTVL.